This TCR beta chain stems from a study of cytomegalovirus exposure and HLA in healthy donors. About the study: A data release that came early held approximately 85 million unique TCRs from HLA-typed donors. Points from the study as a whole: Rarity characterized most TCR sequences, yet some public TCRs appeared in many donors.

On this clone itself: Its antigen remains unknown.

This PCR relied on a set of 60 Vbeta primers and 13 Jbeta primers. Here immunoSEQ multiplex PCR was the method, and the copy in TCRdb shows in-frame clones only, minus some. There are a few hundred thousand clones in the sample; around four fifths occur only once, and over 0.5% lies in the top ten. The V and J ends lost 0 bases and 4 bases respectively, with 12 bases between them. The CDR3 is 15 residues long. Germline-derived CDR1 and CDR2 are LNHNV and YYDKDF (reference sequence). This receptor was identified in a woman between 40 and 50 years old in good health and CMV-seronegative. Sequenced input: PBMCs. The J gene is TRBJ2-5, the V gene TRBV15, with D tentatively TRBD2 (7 bases). CDR3 amino acids: CATSREGGGRETQYF. In nucleotides, the CDR3 is TGTGCCACCAGCAGAGAGGGAGGGGGAAGAGAGACCCAGTACTTC.